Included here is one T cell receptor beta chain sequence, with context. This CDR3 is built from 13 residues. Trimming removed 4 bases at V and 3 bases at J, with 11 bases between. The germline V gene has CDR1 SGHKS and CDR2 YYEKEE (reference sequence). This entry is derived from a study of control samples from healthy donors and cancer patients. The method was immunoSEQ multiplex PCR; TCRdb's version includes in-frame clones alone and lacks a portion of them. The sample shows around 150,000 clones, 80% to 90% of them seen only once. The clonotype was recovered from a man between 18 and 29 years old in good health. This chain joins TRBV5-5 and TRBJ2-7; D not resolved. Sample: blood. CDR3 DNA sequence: TGTGCCAGCAGCCCGGAACAGTACTACGAGCAGTACTTC. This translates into CASSPEQYYEQYF.